This T cell receptor beta chain was sequenced for a study of blood T cell repertoires in COVID-19. About the study: COVID-19 samples collected from the United States, Italy and Spain covered acute and convalescent phases. T cells, B-cell-depleted T cells, or PBMCs supplied cDNA or gDNA.

Across about two dozen US areas, participants ranged in age from roughly 18 to 89 years. Authors' data handling: Quantification of nucleated cells was approximated via reference gene primer amplification. Clones were sequenced by immunoSEQ multiplex PCR, and TCRdb holds only the in-frame ones, with some missing. The DNA was the basis for D and trimming; V, J and clone size are from that table. The table lists some 250,000 clones, roughly 91% of them singletons. The CDR3 sequence is 14 residues long. Trimming at V came to 5 bases and at J to 3 bases, leaving 6 bases not matched to a gene. Germline CDR1 and CDR2: GTSNPN and SVGIG (reference sequence). This clone was observed a single time.

Source material: PBMCs or T cells enriched from blood (not recorded which). The receptor comes from a woman in her twenties or thirties with acute COVID-19. This chain uses TRBV30 with TRBJ1-4, with 7 positions matching TRBD1. The CDR3 nucleotides are TGTGCCTGGGGGGGACAGTTCGCTAATGAAAAACTGTTTTTT. As protein: CAWGGQFANEKLFF.